This T cell receptor beta chain was profiled in a study of T cell changes during pregnancy in multiple sclerosis. The CDR3 is 14 amino acids. Trimming cost V 9 bases and J 7 bases, with 18 bases left between them. Per germline, CDR1 LNHDA and CDR2 SQIVND (reference sequence). TCRdb's table, derived via immunoSEQ multiplex PCR, lists solely in-frame clones and lacks some. The sample includes around 33,000 clones, around 89% of them seen just once. This TCR derives from a female donor in good health, enrolled as a control in a pregnancy study. The V gene is TRBV19, the J gene TRBJ1-4; maybe TRBD1 (6 bases). Source: CD4+ T cells from peripheral blood mononuclear cells, taken in the third trimester of pregnancy. As DNA, the CDR3 is TGTGCCAGCTCGAGTGGGGGGGCAGGTGAAAAACTGTTTTTT. The encoded protein is CASSSGGAGEKLFF.